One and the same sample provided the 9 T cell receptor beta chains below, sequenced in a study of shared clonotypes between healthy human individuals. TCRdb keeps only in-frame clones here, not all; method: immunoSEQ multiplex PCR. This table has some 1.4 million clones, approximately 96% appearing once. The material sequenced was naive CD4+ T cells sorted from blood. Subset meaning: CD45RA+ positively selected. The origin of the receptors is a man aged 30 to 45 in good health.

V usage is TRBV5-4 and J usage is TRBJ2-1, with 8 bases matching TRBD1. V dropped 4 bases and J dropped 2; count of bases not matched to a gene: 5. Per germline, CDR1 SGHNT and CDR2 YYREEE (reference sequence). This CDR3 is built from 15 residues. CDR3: CASSARDRTYNEQFF. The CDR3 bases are TGTGCCAGCAGCGCCCGGGACAGGACCTACAATGAGCAGTTCTTC.

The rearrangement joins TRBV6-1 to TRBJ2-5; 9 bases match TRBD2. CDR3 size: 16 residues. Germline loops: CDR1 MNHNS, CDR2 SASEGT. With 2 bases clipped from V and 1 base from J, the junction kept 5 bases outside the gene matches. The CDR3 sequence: CASSELPSGIQETQYF. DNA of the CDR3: TGTGCCAGCAGTGAATTACCTAGCGGGATCCAAGAGACCCAGTACTTC.

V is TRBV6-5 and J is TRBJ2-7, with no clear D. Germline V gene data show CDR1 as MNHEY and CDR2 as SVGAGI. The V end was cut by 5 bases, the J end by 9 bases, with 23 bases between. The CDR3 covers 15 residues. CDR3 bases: TGTGCCAGCAGTGCAAAGGGCAGACGGCTAAACGGGCAGTACTTC. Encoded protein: CASSAKGRRLNGQYF.

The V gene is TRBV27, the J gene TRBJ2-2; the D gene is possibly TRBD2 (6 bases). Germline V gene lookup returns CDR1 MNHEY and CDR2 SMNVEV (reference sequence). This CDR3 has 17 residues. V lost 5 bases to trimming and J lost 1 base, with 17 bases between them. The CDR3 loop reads CASSVYILAENTGELFF. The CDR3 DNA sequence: TGTGCCAGCAGTGTATATATCTTAGCGGAGAACACCGGGGAGCTGTTTTTT.

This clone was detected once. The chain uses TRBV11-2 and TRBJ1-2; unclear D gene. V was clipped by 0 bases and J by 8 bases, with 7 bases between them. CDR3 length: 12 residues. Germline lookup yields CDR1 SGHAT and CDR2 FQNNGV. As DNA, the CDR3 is TGTGCCAGCAGCTTAGACGACGTGGGCTACACCTTC. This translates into CASSLDDVGYTF.

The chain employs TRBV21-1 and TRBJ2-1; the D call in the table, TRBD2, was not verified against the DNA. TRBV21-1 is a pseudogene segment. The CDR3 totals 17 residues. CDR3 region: CASSKLGPRDFNNEQFF. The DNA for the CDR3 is TGTGCCAGCAGCAAACTAGGGCCACGGGACTTTAACAATGAGCAGTTCTTC.

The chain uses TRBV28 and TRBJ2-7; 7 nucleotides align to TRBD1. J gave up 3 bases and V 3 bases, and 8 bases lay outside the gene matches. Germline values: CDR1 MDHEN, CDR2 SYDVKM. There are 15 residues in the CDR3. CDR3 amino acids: CASSLYRGLSYEQYF. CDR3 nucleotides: TGTGCCAGCAGTTTGTACAGGGGTCTGAGCTACGAGCAGTACTTC. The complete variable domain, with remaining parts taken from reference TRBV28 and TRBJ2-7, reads DVKVTQSSRYLVKRTGEKVFLECVQDMDHENMFWYRQDPGLGLRLIYFSYDVKMKEKGDIPEGYSVSREKKERFSLILESASTNQTSMYLCASSLYRGLSYEQYFGPGTRLTVT.

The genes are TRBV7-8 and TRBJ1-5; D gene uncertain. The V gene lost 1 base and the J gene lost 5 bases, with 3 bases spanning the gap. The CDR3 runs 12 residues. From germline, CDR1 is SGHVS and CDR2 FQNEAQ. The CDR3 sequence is CASSLVDQPQHF. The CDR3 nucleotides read TGTGCCAGCAGCTTAGTGGATCAGCCCCAGCATTTT.

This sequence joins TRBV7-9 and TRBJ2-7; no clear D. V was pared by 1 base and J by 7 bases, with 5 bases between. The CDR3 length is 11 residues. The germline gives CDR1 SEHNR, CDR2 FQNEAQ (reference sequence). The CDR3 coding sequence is TGTGCCAGCAGCTTAGTATCGGAGCAGTACTTC. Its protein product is CASSLVSEQYF.